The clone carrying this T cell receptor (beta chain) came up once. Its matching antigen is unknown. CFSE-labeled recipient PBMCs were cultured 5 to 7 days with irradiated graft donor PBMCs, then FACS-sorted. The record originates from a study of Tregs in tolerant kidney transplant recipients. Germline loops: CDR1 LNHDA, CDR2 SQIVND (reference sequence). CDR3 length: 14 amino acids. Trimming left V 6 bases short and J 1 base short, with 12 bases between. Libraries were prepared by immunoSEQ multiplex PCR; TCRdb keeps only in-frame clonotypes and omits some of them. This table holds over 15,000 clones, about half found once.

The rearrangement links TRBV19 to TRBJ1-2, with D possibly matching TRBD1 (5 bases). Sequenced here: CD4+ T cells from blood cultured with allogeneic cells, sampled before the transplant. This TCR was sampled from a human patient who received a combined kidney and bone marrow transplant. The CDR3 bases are TGTGCCAGTAGCCGCAGGGTCGTTAACTATGGCTACACCTTC. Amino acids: CASSRRVVNYGYTF.